This T cell receptor (beta chain) is drawn from a study of blood T cells in healthy people across ages. Background on the study: Per two T cells, about one barcoded beta molecule was captured through template switching.

CDR1 is MNHEY and CDR2 is SVGEGT in the germline V gene. The CDR3 sequence is 12 residues long. The germline V and J ends were trimmed by 4 bases and 3 bases, with 7 bases remaining between them. Together with a sample-barcoded 5' primer, a J-beta primer mix was included in a second PCR lasting about 6 to 11 cycles. TCRdb itself ran the 5' RACE reads through MiXCR, one entry per CDR3 protein. Of about 690,000 distinct CDR3 sequences in the sample, less than 45% were seen once. V gene TRBV6-2 or TRBV6-3 combines with J gene TRBJ2-7; D is unresolved. The TCR sequence derives from a man at least 80 years old in good health. Sequenced input: blood. The CDR3 DNA reads TGTGCCAGCAGTTCCCCCATCTACGAGCAGTACTTC. It codes for CASSSPIYEQYF.